This T cell receptor beta chain was identified in a study of shared clonotypes between healthy human individuals. Study-wide background: Per donor, three plates held CD4 naive cells, three held CD4 memory, two held CD8 naive and one held CD8 memory.

The naive CD8 subset, CD45RO-negative cells positively selected for CCR7, excluded terminally differentiated effector memory CD45RA+ cells. Donors comprised only Caucasian adults living in Nashville, Tennessee. The germline V gene has CDR1 MDHEN and CDR2 SYDVKM. Trimming removed 6 bases from V and 6 bases from J; junction bases left unmatched: 2. The CDR3 runs 13 residues. This clone was found once. Clones were sequenced by immunoSEQ multiplex PCR, and TCRdb holds only the in-frame ones, with some missing. The repertoire consists of 550,000 to 750,000 clones, with 95% to 96% occurring once and the leading ten covering over 0.09%.

This sequence was found in a woman between 25 and 40 years old in good health. Sequences were obtained from naive CD8+ T cells sorted from blood. The chain carries TRBV28 and TRBJ2-1; TRBD2 aligns across 10 bases. The CDR3 DNA is TGTGCCAGCAGAGCGGGAGGGTTCAATGAGCAGTTCTTC. It is translated as CASRAGGFNEQFF.